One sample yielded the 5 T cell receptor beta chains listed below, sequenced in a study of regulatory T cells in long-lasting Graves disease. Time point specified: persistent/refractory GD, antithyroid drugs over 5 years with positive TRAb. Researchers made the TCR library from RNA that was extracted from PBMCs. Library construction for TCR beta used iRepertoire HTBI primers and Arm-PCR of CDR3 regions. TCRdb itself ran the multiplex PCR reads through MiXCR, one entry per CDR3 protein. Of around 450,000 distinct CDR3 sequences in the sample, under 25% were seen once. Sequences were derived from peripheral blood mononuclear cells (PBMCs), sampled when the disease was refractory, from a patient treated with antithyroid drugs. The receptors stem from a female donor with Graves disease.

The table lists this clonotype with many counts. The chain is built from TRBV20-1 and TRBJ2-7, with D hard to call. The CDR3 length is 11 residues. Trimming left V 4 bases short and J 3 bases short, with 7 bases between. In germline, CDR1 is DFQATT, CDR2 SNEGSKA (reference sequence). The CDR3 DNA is TGCAGTGCTACGCGAGGCTACGAGCAGTACTTC. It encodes CSATRGYEQYF.

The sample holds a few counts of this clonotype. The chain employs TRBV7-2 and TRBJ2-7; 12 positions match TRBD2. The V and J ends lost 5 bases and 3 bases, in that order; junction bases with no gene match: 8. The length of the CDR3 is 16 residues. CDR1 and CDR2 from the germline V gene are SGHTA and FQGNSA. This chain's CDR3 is CASSHLTSGGFYEQYF. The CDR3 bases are TGTGCCAGCAGCCACTTGACTAGCGGGGGATTCTACGAGCAGTACTTC.

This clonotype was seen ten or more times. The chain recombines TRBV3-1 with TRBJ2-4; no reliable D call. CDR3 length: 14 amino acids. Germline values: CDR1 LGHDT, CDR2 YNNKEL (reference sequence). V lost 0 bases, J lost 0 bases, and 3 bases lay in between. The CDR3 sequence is CASSQELAKNIQYF. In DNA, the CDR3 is TGTGCCAGCAGCCAAGAGCTAGCCAAAAACATTCAGTACTTC.

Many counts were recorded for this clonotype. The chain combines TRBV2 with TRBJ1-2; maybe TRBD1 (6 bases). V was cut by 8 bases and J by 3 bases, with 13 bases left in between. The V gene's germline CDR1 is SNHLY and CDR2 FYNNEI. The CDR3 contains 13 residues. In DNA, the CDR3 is TGTGCCAGCCGATACAGGGAAGACTATGGCTACACCTTC. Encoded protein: CASRYREDYGYTF. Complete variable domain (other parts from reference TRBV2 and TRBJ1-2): EPEVTQTPSHQVTQMGQEVILRCVPISNHLYFYWYRQILGQKVEFLVSFYNNEISEKSEIFDDQFSVERPDGSNFTLKIRSTKLEDSAMYFCASRYREDYGYTFGSGTRLTVV.

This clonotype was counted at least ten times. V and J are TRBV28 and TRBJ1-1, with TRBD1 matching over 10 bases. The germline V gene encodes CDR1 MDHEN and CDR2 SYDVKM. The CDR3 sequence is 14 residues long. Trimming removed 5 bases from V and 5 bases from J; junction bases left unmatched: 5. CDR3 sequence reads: CASSPADRGTEAFF. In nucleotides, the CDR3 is TGTGCCAGCAGTCCCGCGGACAGGGGGACTGAAGCTTTCTTT. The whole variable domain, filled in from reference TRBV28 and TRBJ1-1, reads DVKVTQSSRYLVKRTGEKVFLECVQDMDHENMFWYRQDPGLGLRLIYFSYDVKMKEKGDIPEGYSVSREKKERFSLILESASTNQTSMYLCASSPADRGTEAFFGQGTRLTVV.